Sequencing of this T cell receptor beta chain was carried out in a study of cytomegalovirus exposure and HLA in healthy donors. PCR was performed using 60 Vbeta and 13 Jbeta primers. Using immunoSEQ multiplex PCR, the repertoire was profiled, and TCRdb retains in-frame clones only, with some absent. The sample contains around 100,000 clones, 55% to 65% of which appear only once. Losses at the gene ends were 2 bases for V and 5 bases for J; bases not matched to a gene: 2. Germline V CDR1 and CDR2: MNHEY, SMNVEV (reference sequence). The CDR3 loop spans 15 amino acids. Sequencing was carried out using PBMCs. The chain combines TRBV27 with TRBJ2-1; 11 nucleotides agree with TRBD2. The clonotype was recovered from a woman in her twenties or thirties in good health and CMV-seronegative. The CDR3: CASSLRLAGHNEQFF. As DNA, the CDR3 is TGTGCCAGCAGTTTACGACTAGCGGGACACAATGAGCAGTTCTTC.